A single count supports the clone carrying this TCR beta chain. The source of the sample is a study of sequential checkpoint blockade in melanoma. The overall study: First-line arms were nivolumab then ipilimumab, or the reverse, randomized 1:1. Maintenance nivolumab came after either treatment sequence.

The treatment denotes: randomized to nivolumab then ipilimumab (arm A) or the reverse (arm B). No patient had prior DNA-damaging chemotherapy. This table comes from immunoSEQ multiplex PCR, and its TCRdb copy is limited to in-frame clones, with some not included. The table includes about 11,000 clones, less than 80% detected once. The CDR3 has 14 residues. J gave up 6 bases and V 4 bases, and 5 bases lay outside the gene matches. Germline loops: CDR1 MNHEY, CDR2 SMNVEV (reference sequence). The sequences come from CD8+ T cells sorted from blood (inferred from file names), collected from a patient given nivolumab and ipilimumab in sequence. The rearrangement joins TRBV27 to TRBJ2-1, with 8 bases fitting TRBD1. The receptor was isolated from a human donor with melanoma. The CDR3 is CASSSYRGVNEQFF. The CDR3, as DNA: TGTGCCAGCAGTTCTTACAGGGGGGTCAATGAGCAGTTCTTC.